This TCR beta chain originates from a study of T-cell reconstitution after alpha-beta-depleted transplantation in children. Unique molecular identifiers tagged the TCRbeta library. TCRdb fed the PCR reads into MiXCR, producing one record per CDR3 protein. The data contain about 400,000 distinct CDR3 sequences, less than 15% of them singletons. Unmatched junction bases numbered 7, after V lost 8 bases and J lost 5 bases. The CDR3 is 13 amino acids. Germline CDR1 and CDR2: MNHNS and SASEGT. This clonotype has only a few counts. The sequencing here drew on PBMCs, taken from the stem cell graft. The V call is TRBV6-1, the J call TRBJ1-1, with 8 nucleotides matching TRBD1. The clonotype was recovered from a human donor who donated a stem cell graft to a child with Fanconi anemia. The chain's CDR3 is CASFGQGLTEAFF. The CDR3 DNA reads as TGTGCCAGCTTTGGACAGGGATTAACTGAAGCTTTCTTT.